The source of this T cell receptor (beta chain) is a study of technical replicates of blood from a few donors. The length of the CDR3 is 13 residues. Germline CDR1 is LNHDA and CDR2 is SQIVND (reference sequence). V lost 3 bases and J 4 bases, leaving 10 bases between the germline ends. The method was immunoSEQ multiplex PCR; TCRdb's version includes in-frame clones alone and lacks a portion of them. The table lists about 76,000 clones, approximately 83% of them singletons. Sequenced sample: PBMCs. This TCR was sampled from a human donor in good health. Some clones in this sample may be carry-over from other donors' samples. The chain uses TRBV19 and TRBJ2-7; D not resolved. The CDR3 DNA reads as TGTGCCAGTAGTATTGGCGGATATTACGAGCAGTACTTC. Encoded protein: CASSIGGYYEQYF.